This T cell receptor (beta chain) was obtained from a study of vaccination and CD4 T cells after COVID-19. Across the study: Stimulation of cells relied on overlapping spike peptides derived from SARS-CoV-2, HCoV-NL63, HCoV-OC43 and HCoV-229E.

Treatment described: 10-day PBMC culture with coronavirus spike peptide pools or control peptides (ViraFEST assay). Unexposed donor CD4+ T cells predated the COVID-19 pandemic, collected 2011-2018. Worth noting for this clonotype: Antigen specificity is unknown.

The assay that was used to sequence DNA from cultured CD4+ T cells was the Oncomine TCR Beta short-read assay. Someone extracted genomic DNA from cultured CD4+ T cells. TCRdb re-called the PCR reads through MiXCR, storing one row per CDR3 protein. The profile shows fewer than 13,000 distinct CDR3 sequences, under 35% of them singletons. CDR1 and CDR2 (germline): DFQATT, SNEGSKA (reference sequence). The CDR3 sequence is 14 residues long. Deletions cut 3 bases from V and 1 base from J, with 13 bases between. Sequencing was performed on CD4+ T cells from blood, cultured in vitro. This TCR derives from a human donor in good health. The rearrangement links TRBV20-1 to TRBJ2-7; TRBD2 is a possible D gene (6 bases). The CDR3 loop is CSARIIGGSYEQYF. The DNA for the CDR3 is TGCAGTGCTAGGATTATCGGGGGATCCTACGAGCAGTACTTC.